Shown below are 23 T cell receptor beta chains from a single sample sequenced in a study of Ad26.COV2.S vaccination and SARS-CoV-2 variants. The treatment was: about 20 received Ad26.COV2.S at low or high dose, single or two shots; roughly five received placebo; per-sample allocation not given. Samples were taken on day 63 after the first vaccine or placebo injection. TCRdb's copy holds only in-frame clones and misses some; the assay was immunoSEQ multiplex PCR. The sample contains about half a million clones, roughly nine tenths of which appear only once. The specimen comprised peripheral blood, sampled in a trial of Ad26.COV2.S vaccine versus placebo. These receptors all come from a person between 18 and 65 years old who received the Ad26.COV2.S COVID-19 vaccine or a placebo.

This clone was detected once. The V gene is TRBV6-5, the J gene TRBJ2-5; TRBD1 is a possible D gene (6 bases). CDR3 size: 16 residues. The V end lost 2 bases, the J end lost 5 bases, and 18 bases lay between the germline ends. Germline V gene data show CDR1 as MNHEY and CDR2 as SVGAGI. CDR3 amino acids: CASSYGPGDSRETQYF. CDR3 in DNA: TGTGCCAGCAGTTACGGCCCAGGGGATAGTAGGGAGACCCAGTACTTC.

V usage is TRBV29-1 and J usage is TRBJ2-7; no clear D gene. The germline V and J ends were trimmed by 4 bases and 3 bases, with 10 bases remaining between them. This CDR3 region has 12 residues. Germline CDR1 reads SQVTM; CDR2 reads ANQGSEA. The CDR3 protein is CSVVGLYYEQYF. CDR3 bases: TGCAGCGTTGTTGGGCTTTACTACGAGCAGTACTTC.

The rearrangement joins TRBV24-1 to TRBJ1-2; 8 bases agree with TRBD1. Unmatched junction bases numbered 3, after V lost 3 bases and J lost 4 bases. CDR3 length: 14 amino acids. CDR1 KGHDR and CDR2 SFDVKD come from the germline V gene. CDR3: CATSDPDRGYGYTF. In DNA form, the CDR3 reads TGTGCCACCAGTGATCCCGACAGGGGCTATGGCTACACCTTC.

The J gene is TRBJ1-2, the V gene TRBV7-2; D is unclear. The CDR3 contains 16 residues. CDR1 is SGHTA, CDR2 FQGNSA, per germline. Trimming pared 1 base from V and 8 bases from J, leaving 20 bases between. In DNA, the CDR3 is TGTGCCAGCAGCTTAGTCACGTTGACCCCCATGGTAGGCTACACCTTC. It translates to CASSLVTLTPMVGYTF. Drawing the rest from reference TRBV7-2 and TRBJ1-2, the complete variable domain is GAGVSQSPSNKVTEKGKDVELRCDPISGHTALYWYRQSLGQGLEFLIYFQGNSAPDKSGLPSDRFSAERTGGSVSTLTIQRTQQEDSAVYLCASSLVTLTPMVGYTFGSGTRLTVV.

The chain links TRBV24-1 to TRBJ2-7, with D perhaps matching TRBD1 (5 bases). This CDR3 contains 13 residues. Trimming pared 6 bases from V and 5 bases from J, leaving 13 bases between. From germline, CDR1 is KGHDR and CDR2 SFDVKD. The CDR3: CATSRAGLNEQYF. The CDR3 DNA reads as TGTGCCACCAGTAGGGCAGGGTTGAACGAGCAGTACTTC.

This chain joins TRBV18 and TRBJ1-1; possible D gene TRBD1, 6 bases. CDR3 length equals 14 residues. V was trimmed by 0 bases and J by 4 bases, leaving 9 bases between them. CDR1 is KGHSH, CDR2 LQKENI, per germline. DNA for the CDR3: TGTGCCAGCTCACCACCGAAGGGGGGCACTGAAGCTTTCTTT. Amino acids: CASSPPKGGTEAFF.

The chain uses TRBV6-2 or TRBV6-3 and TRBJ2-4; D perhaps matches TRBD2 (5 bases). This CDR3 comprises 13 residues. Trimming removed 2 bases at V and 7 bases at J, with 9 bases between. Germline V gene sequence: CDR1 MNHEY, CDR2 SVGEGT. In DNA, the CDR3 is TGTGCCAGCAGTTACCGGGGTGGCAACATTCAGTACTTC. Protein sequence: CASSYRGGNIQYF.

CDR3 loop: CASSLLGVTQYF. CDR3 nucleotides: TGTGCCAGCAGCTTATTGGGGGTTACGCAGTATTTT. The V and J genes are TRBV7-9 and TRBJ2-3, with D perhaps TRBD1 or TRBD2 (5 bases each). Germline CDR1 is SEHNR and CDR2 is FQNEAQ (reference sequence). Trimming took 2 bases from V and 8 from J, leaving 8 bases between them. This CDR3 is built from 12 residues.

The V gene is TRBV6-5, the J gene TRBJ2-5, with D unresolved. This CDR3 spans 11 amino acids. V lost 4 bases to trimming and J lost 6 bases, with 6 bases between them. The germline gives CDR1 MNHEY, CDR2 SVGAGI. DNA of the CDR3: TGTGCCAGCAGTTTTGGCCAGACCCAGTACTTC. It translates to CASSFGQTQYF.

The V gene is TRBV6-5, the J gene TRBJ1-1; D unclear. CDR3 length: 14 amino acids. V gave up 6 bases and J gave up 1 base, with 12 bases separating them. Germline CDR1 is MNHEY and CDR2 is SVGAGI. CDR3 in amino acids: CASSPLLRNTEAFF. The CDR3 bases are TGTGCCAGCAGCCCCCTTTTGAGGAACACTGAAGCTTTCTTT.

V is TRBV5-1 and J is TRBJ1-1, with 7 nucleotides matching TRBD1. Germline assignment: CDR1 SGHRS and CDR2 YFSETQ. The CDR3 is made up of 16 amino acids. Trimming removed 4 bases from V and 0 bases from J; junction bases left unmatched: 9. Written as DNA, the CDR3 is TGCGCCAGCAGCCTGGGCCGACAGGGTTTGAACACTGAAGCTTTCTTT. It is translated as CASSLGRQGLNTEAFF.

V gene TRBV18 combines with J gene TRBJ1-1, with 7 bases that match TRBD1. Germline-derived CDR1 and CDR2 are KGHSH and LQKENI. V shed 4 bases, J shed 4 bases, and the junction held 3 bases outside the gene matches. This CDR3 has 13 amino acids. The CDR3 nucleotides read TGTGCCAGCTCACGTGACAGGGCCACTGAAGCTTTCTTT. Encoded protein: CASSRDRATEAFF.

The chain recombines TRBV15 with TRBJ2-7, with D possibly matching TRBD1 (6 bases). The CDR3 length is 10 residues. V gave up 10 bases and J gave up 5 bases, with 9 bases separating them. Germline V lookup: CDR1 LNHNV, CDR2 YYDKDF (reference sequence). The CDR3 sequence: CAKGDNEQYF. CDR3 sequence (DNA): TGTGCCAAGGGGGATAACGAGCAGTACTTC.

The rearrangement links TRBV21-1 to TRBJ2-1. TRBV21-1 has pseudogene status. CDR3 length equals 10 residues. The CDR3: CASSNNEQFF. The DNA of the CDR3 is TGTGCCAGCAGCAACAATGAGCAGTTCTTC.

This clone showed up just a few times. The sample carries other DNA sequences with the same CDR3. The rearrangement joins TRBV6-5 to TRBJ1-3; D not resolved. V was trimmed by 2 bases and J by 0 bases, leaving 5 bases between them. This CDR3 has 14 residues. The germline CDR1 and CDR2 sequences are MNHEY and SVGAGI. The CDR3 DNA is TGTGCCAGCAGTTACACCAGCTCTGGAAACACCATATATTTT. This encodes CASSYTSSGNTIYF.

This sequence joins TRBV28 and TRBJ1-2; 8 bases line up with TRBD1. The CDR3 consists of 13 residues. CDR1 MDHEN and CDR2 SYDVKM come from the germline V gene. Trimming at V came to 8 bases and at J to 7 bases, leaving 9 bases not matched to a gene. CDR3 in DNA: TGTGCCAGCCTATCCGGACAGGGCAGTGGCTACACCTTC. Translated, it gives CASLSGQGSGYTF.

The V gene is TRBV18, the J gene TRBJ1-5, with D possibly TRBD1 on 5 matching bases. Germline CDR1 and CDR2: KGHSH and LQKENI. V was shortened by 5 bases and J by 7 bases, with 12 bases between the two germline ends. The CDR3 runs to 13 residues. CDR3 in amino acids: CASSVGDRQPQHF. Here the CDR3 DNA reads TGTGCCAGCTCAGTGGGGGATCGGCAGCCCCAGCATTTT.

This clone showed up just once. CDR3 coding DNA: TGTGCCAGCAGTTCTCCTGGGACAGGGAATCCCCACGAGCAGTACTTC. Translated, it gives CASSSPGTGNPHEQYF. The rearrangement links TRBV28 to TRBJ2-7, with 9 bases aligning to TRBD1. The CDR3 has 16 residues. Germline V CDR1 and CDR2: MDHEN, SYDVKM. The V segment lost 4 bases and the J segment 5 bases; nucleotides outside the gene matches: 12.

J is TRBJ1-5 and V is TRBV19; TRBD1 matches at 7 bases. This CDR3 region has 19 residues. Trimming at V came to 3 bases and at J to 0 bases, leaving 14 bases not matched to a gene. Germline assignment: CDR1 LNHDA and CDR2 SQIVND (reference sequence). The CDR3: CASSIRRRTGAYSNQPQHF. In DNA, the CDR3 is TGTGCCAGTAGTATTAGGCGGCGAACAGGGGCGTATAGCAATCAGCCCCAGCATTTT.

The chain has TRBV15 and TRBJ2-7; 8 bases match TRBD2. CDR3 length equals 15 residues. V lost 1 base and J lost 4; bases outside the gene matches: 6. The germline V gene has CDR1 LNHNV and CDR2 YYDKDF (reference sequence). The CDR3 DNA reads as TGTGCCACCAGCAGAGGAAGGGCGGGGGGATACGAGCAGTACTTC. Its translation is CATSRGRAGGYEQYF.

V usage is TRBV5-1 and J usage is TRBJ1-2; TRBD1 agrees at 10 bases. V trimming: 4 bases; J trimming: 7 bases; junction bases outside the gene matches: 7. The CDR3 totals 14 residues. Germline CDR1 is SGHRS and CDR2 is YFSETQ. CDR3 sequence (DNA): TGCGCCAGCAGCGGGGACGGGACAGGGGCTGGCTACACCTTC. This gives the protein CASSGDGTGAGYTF.

The CDR3 protein is CASGWLAGDEQYF. Written as DNA, the CDR3 is TGTGCCAGCGGGTGGCTAGCGGGAGACGAGCAGTACTTC. The rearrangement uses TRBV7-9 and TRBJ2-7; 10 nucleotides agree with TRBD2. CDR1 SEHNR and CDR2 FQNEAQ come from the germline V gene (reference sequence). The CDR3 has 13 residues. V shed 8 bases, J shed 5 bases, and the junction held 6 bases outside the gene matches.

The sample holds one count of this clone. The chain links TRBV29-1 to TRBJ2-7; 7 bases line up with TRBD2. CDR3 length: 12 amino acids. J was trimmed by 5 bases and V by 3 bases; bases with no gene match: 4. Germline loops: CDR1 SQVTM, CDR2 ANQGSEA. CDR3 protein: CSVDGRTNEQYF. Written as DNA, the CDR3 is TGCAGCGTTGACGGGAGGACCAACGAGCAGTACTTC.